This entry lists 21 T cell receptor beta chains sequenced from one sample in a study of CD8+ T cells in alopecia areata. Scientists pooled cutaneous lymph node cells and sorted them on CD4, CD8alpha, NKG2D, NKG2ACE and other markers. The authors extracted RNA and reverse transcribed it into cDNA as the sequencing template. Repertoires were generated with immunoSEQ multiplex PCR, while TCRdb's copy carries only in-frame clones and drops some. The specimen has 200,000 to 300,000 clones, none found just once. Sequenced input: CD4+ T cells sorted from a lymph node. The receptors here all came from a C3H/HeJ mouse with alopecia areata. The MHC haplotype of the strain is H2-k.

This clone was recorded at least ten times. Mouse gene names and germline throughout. The CDR3 loop is CTCSALGGDQDTQYF. The CDR3 DNA, read in part, is TGCACCTGCAGTGCTCTGGGGGGGGACCAAGAC. This chain links TRBV1 with TRBJ2-5; 9 positions agree with TRBD2. Read sequence stops 4 residues before the CDR3 end, and the germline J gene provides the missing end. The V gene end was trimmed by 3 bases and the J gene end by 1 base; junction bases not matched to a gene: 2. CDR3 length: 15 residues. Germline V gene lookup returns CDR1 NSQYPW and CDR2 LRSPGD (reference sequence).

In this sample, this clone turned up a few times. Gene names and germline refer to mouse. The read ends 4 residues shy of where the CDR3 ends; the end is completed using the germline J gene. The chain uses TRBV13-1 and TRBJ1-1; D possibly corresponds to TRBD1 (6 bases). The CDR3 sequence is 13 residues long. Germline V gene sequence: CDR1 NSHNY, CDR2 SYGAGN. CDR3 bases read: TGTGCCAGCAGTGGCCCCCAGGGGACA. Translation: CASSGPQGT. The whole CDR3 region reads CASSGPQGTEVFF.

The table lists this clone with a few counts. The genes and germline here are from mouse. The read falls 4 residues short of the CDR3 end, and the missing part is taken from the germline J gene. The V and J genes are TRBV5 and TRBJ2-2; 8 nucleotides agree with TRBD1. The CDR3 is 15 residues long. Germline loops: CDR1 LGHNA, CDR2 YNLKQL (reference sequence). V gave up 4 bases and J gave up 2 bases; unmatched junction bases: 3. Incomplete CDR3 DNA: TGTGCCAGCAGCCCCCACAGGGGGAACACCGGG. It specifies CASSPHRGNTG. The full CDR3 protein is CASSPHRGNTGQLYF.

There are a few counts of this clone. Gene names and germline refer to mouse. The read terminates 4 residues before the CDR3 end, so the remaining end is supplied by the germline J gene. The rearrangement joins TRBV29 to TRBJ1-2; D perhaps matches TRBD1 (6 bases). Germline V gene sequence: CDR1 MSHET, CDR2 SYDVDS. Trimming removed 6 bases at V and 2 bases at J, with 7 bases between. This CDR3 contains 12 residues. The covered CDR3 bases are TGTGCTAGCAGGGACAGCAACTCC. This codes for CASRDSNS. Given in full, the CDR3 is CASRDSNSDYTF.

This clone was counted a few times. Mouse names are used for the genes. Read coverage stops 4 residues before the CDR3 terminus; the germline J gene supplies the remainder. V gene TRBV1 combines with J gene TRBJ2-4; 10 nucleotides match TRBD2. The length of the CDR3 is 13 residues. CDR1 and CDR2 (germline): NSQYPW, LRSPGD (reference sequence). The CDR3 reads CTCSLTGGNTLYF. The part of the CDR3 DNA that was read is TGCACCTGCAGCCTGACTGGGGGGAAC.

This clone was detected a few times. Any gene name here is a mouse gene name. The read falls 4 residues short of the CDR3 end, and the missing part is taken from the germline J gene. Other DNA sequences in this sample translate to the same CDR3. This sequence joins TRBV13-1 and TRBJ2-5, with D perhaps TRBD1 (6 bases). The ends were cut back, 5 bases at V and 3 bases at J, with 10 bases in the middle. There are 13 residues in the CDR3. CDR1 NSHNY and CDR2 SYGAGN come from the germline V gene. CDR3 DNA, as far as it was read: TGTGCCAGCAGCCGGGACAAACAAGAC. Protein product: CASSRDKQD. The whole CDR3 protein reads CASSRDKQDTQYF.

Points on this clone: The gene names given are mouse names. The CDR3 loop reads CASSRREDSDYTF. The DNA read from the CDR3 is TGTGCCAGCAGTCGCAGGGAGGACTCC. The chain has TRBV13-1 and TRBJ1-2, with a possible D match to TRBD1 (5 bases). The read ends 4 residues before the CDR3 terminus; that terminus is restored from the germline J gene. The CDR3 is made up of 13 amino acids. Per the germline V gene, CDR1 is NSHNY and CDR2 is SYGAGN. Trimming took 4 bases from V and 3 from J, leaving 10 bases between them.

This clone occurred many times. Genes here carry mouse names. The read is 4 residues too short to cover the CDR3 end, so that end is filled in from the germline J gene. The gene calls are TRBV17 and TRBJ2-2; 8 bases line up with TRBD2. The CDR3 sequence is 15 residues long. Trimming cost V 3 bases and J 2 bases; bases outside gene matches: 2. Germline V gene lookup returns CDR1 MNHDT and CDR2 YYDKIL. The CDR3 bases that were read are TGTGCTAGCAGTAGCTGGGGGGTCAACACCGGG. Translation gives CASSSWGVNTG. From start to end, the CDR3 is CASSSWGVNTGQLYF.

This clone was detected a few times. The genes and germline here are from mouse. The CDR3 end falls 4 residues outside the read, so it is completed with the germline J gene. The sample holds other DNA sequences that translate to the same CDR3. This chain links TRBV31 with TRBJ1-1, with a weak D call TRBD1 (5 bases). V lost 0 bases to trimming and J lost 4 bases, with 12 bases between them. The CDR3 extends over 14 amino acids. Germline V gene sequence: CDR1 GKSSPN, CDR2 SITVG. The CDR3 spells CAWSLGQGGTEVFF. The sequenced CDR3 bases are TGTGCCTGGAGTCTAGGGCAGGGAGGCACA. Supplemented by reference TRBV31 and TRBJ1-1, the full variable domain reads AQTIHQWPVAEIKAVGSPLSLGCTIKGKSSPNLYWYWQATGGTLQQLFYSITVGQVESVVQLNLSASRPKDDQFILSTEKLLLSHSGFYLCAWSLGQGGTEVFFGKGTRLTVV.

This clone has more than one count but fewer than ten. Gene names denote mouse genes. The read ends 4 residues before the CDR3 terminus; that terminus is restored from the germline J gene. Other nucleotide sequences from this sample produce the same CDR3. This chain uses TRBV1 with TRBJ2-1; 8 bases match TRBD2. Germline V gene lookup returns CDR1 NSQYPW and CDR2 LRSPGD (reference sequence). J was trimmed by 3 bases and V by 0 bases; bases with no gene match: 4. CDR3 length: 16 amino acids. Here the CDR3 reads CTCSAENWGLYAEQFF. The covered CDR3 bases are TGCACCTGCAGTGCAGAGAACTGGGGGCTCTATGCT.

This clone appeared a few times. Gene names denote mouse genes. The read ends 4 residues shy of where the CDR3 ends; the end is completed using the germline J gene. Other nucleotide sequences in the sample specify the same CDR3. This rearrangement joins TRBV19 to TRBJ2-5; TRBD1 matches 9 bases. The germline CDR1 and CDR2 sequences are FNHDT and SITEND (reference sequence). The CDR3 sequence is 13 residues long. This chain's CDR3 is CASSRQGEDTQYF. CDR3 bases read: TGTGCCAGCAGTCGACAGGGGGAGGAC.

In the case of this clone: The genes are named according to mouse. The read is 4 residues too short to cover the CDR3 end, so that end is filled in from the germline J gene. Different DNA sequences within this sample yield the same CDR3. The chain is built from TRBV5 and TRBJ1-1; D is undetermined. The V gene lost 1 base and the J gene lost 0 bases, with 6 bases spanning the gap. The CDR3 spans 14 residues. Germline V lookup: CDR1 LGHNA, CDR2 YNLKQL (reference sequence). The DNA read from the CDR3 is TGTGCCAGCAGCCAAGGACAAACAAACACA. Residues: CASSQGQTNT. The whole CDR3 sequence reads CASSQGQTNTEVFF.

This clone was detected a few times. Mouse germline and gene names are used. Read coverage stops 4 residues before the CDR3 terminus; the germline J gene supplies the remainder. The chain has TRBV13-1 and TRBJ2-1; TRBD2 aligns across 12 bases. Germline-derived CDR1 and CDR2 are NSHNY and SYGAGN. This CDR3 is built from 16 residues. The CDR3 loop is CASSDERDWGVAEQFF. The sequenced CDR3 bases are TGTGCCAGCAGTGATGAGAGGGACTGGGGGGTGGCT.

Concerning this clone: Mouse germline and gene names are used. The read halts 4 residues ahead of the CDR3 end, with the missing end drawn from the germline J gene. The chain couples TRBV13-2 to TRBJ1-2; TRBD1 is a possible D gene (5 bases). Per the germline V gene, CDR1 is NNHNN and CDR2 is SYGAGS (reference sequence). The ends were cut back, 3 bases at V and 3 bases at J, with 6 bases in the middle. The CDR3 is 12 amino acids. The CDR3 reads CASGVGDSDYTF. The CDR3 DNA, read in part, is TGTGCCAGCGGTGTGGGGGACTCC.

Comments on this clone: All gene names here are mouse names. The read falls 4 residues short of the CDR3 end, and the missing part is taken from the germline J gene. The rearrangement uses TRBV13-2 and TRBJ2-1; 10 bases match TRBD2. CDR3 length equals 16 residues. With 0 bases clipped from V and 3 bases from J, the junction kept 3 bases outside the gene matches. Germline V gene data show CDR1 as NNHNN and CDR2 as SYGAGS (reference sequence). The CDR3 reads CASGDAGTGAYAEQFF. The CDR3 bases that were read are TGTGCCAGCGGTGATGCCGGGACTGGGGCCTATGCT.

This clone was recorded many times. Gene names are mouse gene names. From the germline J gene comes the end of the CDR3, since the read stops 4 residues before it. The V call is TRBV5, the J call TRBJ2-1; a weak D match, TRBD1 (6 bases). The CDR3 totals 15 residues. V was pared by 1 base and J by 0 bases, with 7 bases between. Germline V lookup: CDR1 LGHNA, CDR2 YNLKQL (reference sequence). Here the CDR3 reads CASSQGTDNYAEQFF. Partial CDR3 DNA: TGTGCCAGCAGCCAAGGGACAGATAACTATGCT.

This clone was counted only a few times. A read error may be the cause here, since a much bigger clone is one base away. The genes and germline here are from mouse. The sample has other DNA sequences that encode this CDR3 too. Here the CDR3 reads CTCSGQGNQDTQYF. Incomplete CDR3 DNA: TGCACCTGCAGTGGTCAGGGTAACCAAGAC. This chain links TRBV1 with TRBJ2-5; tentatively, D is TRBD1 (5 bases). The read comes to an end 4 residues before the CDR3 does, leaving the germline J gene to fill in the end. The CDR3 sequence is 14 residues long. From germline, CDR1 is NSQYPW and CDR2 LRSPGD (reference sequence). V shed 4 bases and J shed 0 bases, with 8 bases lying between them.

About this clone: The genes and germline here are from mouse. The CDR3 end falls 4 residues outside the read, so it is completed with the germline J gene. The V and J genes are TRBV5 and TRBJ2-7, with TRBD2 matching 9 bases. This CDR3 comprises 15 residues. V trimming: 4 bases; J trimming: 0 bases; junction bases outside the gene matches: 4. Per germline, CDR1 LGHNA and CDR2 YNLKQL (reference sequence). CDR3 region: CASSLTGGPSYEQYF. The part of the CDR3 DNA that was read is TGTGCCAGCAGCCTGACTGGGGGTCCCTCCTAT.

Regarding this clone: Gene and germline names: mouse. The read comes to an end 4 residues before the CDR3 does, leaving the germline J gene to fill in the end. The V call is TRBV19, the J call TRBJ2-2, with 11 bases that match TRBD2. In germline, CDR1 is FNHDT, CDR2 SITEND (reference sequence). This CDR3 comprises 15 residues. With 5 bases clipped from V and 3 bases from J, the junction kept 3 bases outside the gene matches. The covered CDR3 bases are TGTGCCAGCAGGGGGACTGGGGGTTACACCGGG. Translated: CASRGTGGYTG. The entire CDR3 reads CASRGTGGYTGQLYF.

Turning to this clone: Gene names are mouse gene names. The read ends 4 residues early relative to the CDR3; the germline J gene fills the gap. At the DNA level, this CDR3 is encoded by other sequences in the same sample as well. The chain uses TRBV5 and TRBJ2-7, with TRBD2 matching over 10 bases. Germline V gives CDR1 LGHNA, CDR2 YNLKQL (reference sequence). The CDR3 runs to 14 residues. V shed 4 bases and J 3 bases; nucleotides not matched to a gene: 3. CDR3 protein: CASSPTGGVYEQYF. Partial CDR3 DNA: TGTGCCAGCAGCCCTACTGGGGGGGTCTAT.

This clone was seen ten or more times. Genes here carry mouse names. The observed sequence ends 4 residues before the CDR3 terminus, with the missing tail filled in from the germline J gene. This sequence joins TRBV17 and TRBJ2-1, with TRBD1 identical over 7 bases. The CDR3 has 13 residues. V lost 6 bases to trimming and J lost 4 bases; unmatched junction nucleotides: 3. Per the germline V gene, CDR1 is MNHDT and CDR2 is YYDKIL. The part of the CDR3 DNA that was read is TGTGCTAGCAGGTTGGGACAGTATGCT. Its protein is CASRLGQYA. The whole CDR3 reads CASRLGQYAEQFF.